This T cell receptor (beta chain) was recovered during a study of T cell responses to AZD1222 COVID-19 vaccine (dated by TCRdb to the early 2020s). About the investigation overall: TCR sequencing was performed for 233 trial participants, of whom about 200 were given two doses of AZD1222 and approximately 25 were given two doses of MenACWY control vaccine. Trial participants were enrolled into age subgroups of 18-55, 56-69 and 70-plus years, which contained around 150, 28 and 57 TCR-sequenced participants, respectively. The paper as a whole reports these results and caveats: Participants were mostly white British and included more females than males, and it was suggested by the authors that clonal diversity may have been underestimated. The 56-69-year group was small, and its depth increase did not reach significance, likely because of low power. Only a handful of AZD1222 recipients were SARS-CoV-2 seropositive at baseline, limiting conclusions about previously exposed vaccinees. Epitopes outside the regions mutated in the B.1.351 and B.1.1.7 variants were reportedly recognized by nearly half of the unique spike-specific TCRs. Vaccine-associated CD4 TCRs spanned the whole spike protein, with dominant responses in regions 160-218 and 743-854. Spike-specific TCR breadth and depth rose significantly after two AZD1222 doses compared with day 0 and with MenACWY recipients. Because no day 14 peak-response samples were available, the repertoires could be characterized only after the peak T cell response.

The CDR3 regions of human TCRbeta chains were analyzed by immunosequencing. In the authors' own workflow: Repertoire TCRs were matched against a reference library of SARS-CoV-2-specific TCRs generated with the MIRA antigen-specificity platform. Breadth meant the fraction of unique TCRs that were SARS-CoV-2-associated, whereas depth meant the fraction of total T cells that were SARS-CoV-2-associated. Using the MIRA data, each spike-specific TCR was assigned both to the spike region to which the TCR was reactive and to a CD4 or CD8 class. Log10-transformed breadth and depth values were compared by one-way ANOVA with Sidak's multiple comparisons tests. Sourced from immuneACCESS, this table was stored by TCRdb with only in-frame sequences that have V and J called. A share of the clones is absent; for the studies checked, an unresolved V gene accounts for under half, and the remainder has no known explanation. Clonal size and the V and J genes are those of that table, whereas D and trimming came from the DNA. The sample table shows more than 150,000 clones, and roughly 92% are seen once. The top ten hold 1.5% to 2% of the sample.

Regarding this clone: It lacks a known antigen. Per-base quality was not reported, and no clone a single base away is much larger than it.

The time point label for this specimen denotes: about 28 days (+/-7) after the second vaccine dose. AZD1222 recipients with second doses at about 4 weeks or about 12 weeks were pooled, because spike-specific TCR depth and breadth did not differ between schedules. The vaccinee samples were drawn from two UK trials, COV001 and COV002, one of which was a single-blind randomized controlled phase 2/3 trial testing AZD1222 (ChAdOx1 nCoV-19) in healthy adults. For TCRbeta chain sequencing, PBMC samples were collected from trial participants at day 0 and at day 28 after the second dose. The sequence was collected from an adult who received the AZD1222 COVID-19 vaccine. Here the sequenced sample was peripheral blood, taken 28 days after the second AZD1222 dose.

The bases are TGTGCCAGCAGCGCACAGATGGGGACTAGCGGGAGCTCCTACAATGAGCAGTTCTTC. It encodes CASSAQMGTSGSSYNEQFF. The rearranged chain carries TRBV7-6 and TRBJ2-1, and 14 junctional nucleotides match TRBD2. The CDR3 contains 19 residues, cysteine and phenylalanine counted. The sequence is cut down to CDR3 DNA, 57 bases in frame from base 1. CDR1 is given as SGHVS and CDR2 as FNYEAQ, both from the germline V gene. From V the trimming removes 5 bases and from J it removes 0 bases, while the gene matches leave 9 bases of the junction unaccounted for.